The clone carrying this T cell receptor beta chain was counted many times. The data derive from a study of neurological immune-mediated disorders. Synthesis of cDNA was carried out by template-switch 5'RACE. The reaction used 10-nucleotide random UMIs. TCRdb fed the 5' RACE reads into MiXCR, producing one record per CDR3 protein. The sample lists 25,000 to 30,000 distinct CDR3 sequences; approximately 12% were seen once. CDR3 length: 17 amino acids. Germline values: CDR1 SEHNR, CDR2 FQNEAQ (reference sequence). The V gene lost 4 bases and the J gene lost 0 bases, with 15 bases spanning the gap. This receptor was taken from a man aged 55 to 69 in good health. Sequenced input: PBMCs. The chain recombines TRBV7-9 with TRBJ2-2; a possible D gene is TRBD1 (7 bases). In DNA, the CDR3 is TGTGCCAGCAGCTCAGGGGGGCCCAGTGCGAACACCGGGGAGCTGTTTTTT. Translation gives CASSSGGPSANTGELFF.